Below, 12 T cell receptor beta chains from the same sample are listed, as sequenced in a study of blood T cell repertoires in COVID-19. Generated by immunoSEQ multiplex PCR, the TCRdb table keeps only in-frame clones and is missing some. The sample has 250,000 to 350,000 clones, approximately 85% seen once. Sequences were obtained from peripheral blood. The receptors stem from a human donor with COVID-19, enrolled during active disease. The donor label of this sample is uncertain.

This rearrangement joins TRBV27 to TRBJ2-7, with 8 bases identical to TRBD2. This CDR3 comprises 14 residues. V dropped 1 base and J dropped 2; count of bases not matched to a gene: 1. Germline lookup yields CDR1 MNHEY and CDR2 SMNVEV (reference sequence). Here the CDR3 reads CASSLLAGTYEQYF. CDR3 bases: TGTGCCAGCAGTTTATTAGCGGGAACCTACGAGCAGTACTTC.

The V call is TRBV28, the J call TRBJ1-1; D gene uncertain. The germline V gene encodes CDR1 MDHEN and CDR2 SYDVKM. This CDR3 has 16 amino acids. V was cut by 6 bases and J by 3 bases, with 20 bases left in between. Here the CDR3 reads CASSLGGGSFYTEAFF. CDR3 bases: TGTGCCAGCAGCCTAGGAGGAGGCAGTTTCTACACTGAAGCTTTCTTT. Complete variable domain (other parts from reference TRBV28 and TRBJ1-1): DVKVTQSSRYLVKRTGEKVFLECVQDMDHENMFWYRQDPGLGLRLIYFSYDVKMKEKGDIPEGYSVSREKKERFSLILESASTNQTSMYLCASSLGGGSFYTEAFFGQGTRLTVV.

The chain combines TRBV15 with TRBJ1-3; 7 bases are shared with TRBD1. CDR1 is LNHNV and CDR2 is YYDKDF in the germline V gene (reference sequence). V lost 3 bases, J lost 0 bases, and 5 bases stayed unmatched. The length of the CDR3 is 16 residues. This CDR3 reads CATSSTGDPSGNTIYF. For the CDR3, the DNA is TGTGCCACCAGCAGCACAGGGGACCCCTCTGGAAACACCATATATTTT.

The rearrangement links TRBV28 to TRBJ1-5; 10 bases match TRBD1. This CDR3 contains 17 residues. V was clipped by 4 bases and J by 0 bases; unmatched bases: 6. Germline-derived CDR1 and CDR2 are MDHEN and SYDVKM. The CDR3 is CASSWTGTGVSNQPQHF. The DNA for the CDR3 is TGTGCCAGCAGTTGGACCGGGACAGGGGTTAGCAATCAGCCCCAGCATTTT.

The chain links TRBV7-3 to TRBJ2-3; D might be TRBD1 (6 bases). Between the trimmed V and J ends, which lost 4 bases and 5 bases, there was a span of 10 bases. The CDR3 contains 13 residues. The germline V gene has CDR1 SGHTA and CDR2 FQGTGA. The CDR3 DNA is TGTGCCAGCAGCTCAGGACAGTTAGATACGCAGTATTTT. Amino acid sequence: CASSSGQLDTQYF.

CDR3 sequence: CASSLARQGDFGVENGYTF. CDR3 DNA: TGCGCCAGCAGCTTGGCCCGGCAGGGGGATTTTGGGGTAGAGAATGGCTACACCTTC. This rearrangement joins TRBV5-1 to TRBJ1-2, with 7 bases lining up with TRBD1. Trimming took 0 bases from V and 6 from J; bases not matched to a gene: 20. Germline assignment: CDR1 SGHRS and CDR2 YFSETQ. The CDR3 extends over 19 amino acids.

The chain couples TRBV28 to TRBJ1-5; D remains unclear. This CDR3 contains 12 residues. The germline gives CDR1 MDHEN, CDR2 SYDVKM. The V gene lost 3 bases and the J gene lost 4 bases, with 4 bases spanning the gap. The chain's CDR3 is CASSFRNQPQHF. In DNA, the CDR3 is TGTGCCAGCAGTTTCAGGAATCAGCCCCAGCATTTT.

V usage is TRBV5-1 and J usage is TRBJ2-5, with 12 bases aligning to TRBD2. The CDR3 is made up of 17 amino acids. The trim removed 4 bases at V and 3 bases at J, leaving 10 bases unmatched. Germline V lookup: CDR1 SGHRS, CDR2 YFSETQ. CDR3 sequence reads: CASSAGTSGWREETQYF. The DNA for the CDR3 is TGCGCCAGCAGCGCCGGGACTAGCGGGTGGCGGGAAGAGACCCAGTACTTC.

The rearrangement links TRBV3-1 (or the pseudogene TRBV3-2) to TRBJ2-7; D gene ambiguous. V lost 5 bases, J lost 1 base, and 9 bases lay in between. The germline V gene encodes CDR1 LGHDT and CDR2 YNNKEL (reference sequence). The CDR3 contains 13 residues. The CDR3 bases are TGTGCCAGCAGCTCGACACGGTCCTACGAGCAGTACTTC. Translated: CASSSTRSYEQYF.

This chain connects TRBV5-1 to TRBJ2-2; D remains ambiguous. Looked up from germline, CDR1 is SGHRS and CDR2 is YFSETQ. The ends were cut back, 1 base at V and 6 bases at J, with 13 bases in the middle. This CDR3 is built from 15 residues. This CDR3 reads CASSLRHQQPGELFF. In DNA form, the CDR3 reads TGCGCCAGCAGCTTGAGACACCAACAACCCGGGGAGCTGTTTTTT.

The chain links TRBV7-2 to TRBJ1-4, with TRBD1 matching over 7 bases. The germline CDR1 and CDR2 sequences are SGHTA and FQGNSA. V shed 1 base and J 8 bases; nucleotides not matched to a gene: 13. The length of the CDR3 is 17 residues. CDR3 coding DNA: TGTGCCAGCAGCTTAGAAGCTCGGACAGGCTTCGGAGAAAAACTGTTTTTT. Translating it yields CASSLEARTGFGEKLFF.

This chain links TRBV10-2 with TRBJ2-7; maybe TRBD1 (6 bases). Trimming pared 6 bases from V and 1 base from J, leaving 13 bases between. This CDR3 has 14 residues. Germline V lookup: CDR1 WSHSY, CDR2 SAAADI. CDR3 coding DNA: TGCGCCAGCAGCCTCAGTGGGACATCCTACGAGCAGTACTTC. Protein: CASSLSGTSYEQYF.